This passage covers 29 T cell receptor beta chains from one sample sequenced in a study of blood T cell repertoires in COVID-19. Sequencing was performed with immunoSEQ multiplex PCR; in TCRdb, only in-frame clones are kept and a portion is missing. The table shows more than 85,000 clones, with roughly 79% occurring only once. Sequenced: peripheral blood. These receptors were taken from a woman of 80 years or more with active or convalescent COVID-19.

This clone was found once. The chain joins TRBV7-9 to TRBJ1-1; D is possibly TRBD1 (5 bases). The CDR3 length is 15 residues. V was cut by 2 bases and J by 0 bases, with 10 bases left in between. Per germline, CDR1 SEHNR and CDR2 FQNEAQ (reference sequence). The DNA of the CDR3 is TGTGCCAGCAGCTTACCGACAGAAATGAACACTGAAGCTTTCTTT. This translates into CASSLPTEMNTEAFF.

The V gene is TRBV11-2, the J gene TRBJ1-1, with 7 bases lining up with TRBD1. Germline V gives CDR1 SGHAT, CDR2 FQNNGV. With 3 bases clipped from V and 3 bases from J, the junction kept 4 bases outside the gene matches. This CDR3 has 14 amino acids. In DNA, the CDR3 is TGTGCCAGCAGCTTTTCAGGGGGTCACACTGAAGCTTTCTTT. As protein: CASSFSGGHTEAFF.

The rearrangement joins TRBV7-2 to TRBJ2-7, with a possible D match to TRBD2 (6 bases). This CDR3 has 13 amino acids. Germline CDR1 and CDR2: SGHTA and FQGNSA. Trimming shortened V by 6 bases and J by 2 bases, and 11 bases separated the two germline ends. The CDR3 region is CASSRRATYEQYF. In nucleotides, the CDR3 is TGTGCCAGCAGTAGGAGGGCGACCTACGAGCAGTACTTC.

The chain joins TRBV10-3 to TRBJ2-1; 13 bases are a match to TRBD2. Germline V gene sequence: CDR1 ENHRY, CDR2 SYGVKD. Losses at the gene ends were 0 bases for V and 6 bases for J; bases not matched to a gene: 17. CDR3 length: 21 amino acids. DNA for the CDR3: TGTGCCATCAGTGAGTCGGAGGGACTAGCGGGACTGGGCCCCGTCTCCAATGAGCAGTTCTTC. Encoded protein: CAISESEGLAGLGPVSNEQFF.

The sample holds one count of this clone. V usage is TRBV12-3 or TRBV12-4 and J usage is TRBJ1-1, with 7 bases identical to TRBD1. The CDR3 runs 13 residues. Germline trimming cut 5 bases from V and 6 bases from J; bases unmatched to any gene: 6. In DNA form, the CDR3 reads TGTGCCAGCAGTGCGGACAGGTTGTCTGAAGCTTTCTTT. Translation: CASSADRLSEAFF.

This chain links TRBV5-1 with TRBJ2-3; tentative D call: TRBD2 (6 bases). The CDR3 loop spans 16 amino acids. V was trimmed by 0 bases and J by 3 bases, leaving 14 bases between them. Per germline, CDR1 SGHRS and CDR2 YFSETQ. CDR3 DNA: TGCGCCAGCAGCTTGGGCGGGACGGCCATAACAGATACGCAGTATTTT. It specifies CASSLGGTAITDTQYF.

This sequence joins TRBV5-4 and TRBJ1-1; 8 bases agree with TRBD1. The CDR3 totals 13 residues. Germline lookup yields CDR1 SGHNT and CDR2 YYREEE (reference sequence). V lost 3 bases, J lost 4 bases, and 2 bases stayed unmatched. CDR3 sequence: CASSSTGGTEAFF. CDR3 nucleotides: TGTGCCAGCAGCTCAACAGGGGGCACTGAAGCTTTCTTT.

The CDR3 region has the DNA TGTGCCTGGAGTAGACAGGGGGCCTACGAGCAGTACTTC. Translation: CAWSRQGAYEQYF. The chain has TRBV30 and TRBJ2-7; 9 bases fit TRBD1. J gave up 2 bases and V 2 bases, and 1 base lay outside the gene matches. CDR1 is GTSNPN, CDR2 SVGIG, per germline (reference sequence). The CDR3 has 13 residues.

This sequence joins TRBV11-3 and TRBJ2-7; no clear D gene. This CDR3 comprises 13 residues. Germline V gene lookup returns CDR1 SGHNT and CDR2 YENEEA. Between the trimmed V and J ends, which lost 0 bases and 3 bases, there was a span of 6 bases. The CDR3 here is CASSLEQNYEQYF. DNA for the CDR3: TGTGCCAGCAGCTTAGAACAGAACTACGAGCAGTACTTC.

This clone came up once. The chain combines TRBV10-3 with TRBJ1-4, with 9 bases lining up with TRBD1. Germline V gene lookup returns CDR1 ENHRY and CDR2 SYGVKD. V shed 7 bases, J shed 4 bases, and the junction held 16 bases outside the gene matches. The CDR3 totals 18 residues. The CDR3 DNA reads as TGTGCCATCAAAACAGGAATGGACAGGGGATTTCTTAATGAAAAACTGTTTTTT. Translating gives CAIKTGMDRGFLNEKLFF.

This clone appeared a few times. The rearrangement links TRBV7-9 to TRBJ1-4; D might be TRBD1 (6 bases). CDR3 length equals 15 residues. Trimming shortened V by 4 bases and J by 5 bases, and 14 bases separated the two germline ends. Germline V gene data show CDR1 as SEHNR and CDR2 as FQNEAQ (reference sequence). The CDR3 coding sequence is TGTGCCAGCAGCTCCAGGGGAAGGGAAAATGAAAAACTGTTTTTT. Translating gives CASSSRGRENEKLFF.

The rearrangement uses TRBV28 and TRBJ2-3, with D unresolved. This CDR3 has 12 amino acids. Trimming removed 6 bases at V and 3 bases at J, with 7 bases between. Germline CDR1 reads MDHEN; CDR2 reads SYDVKM. The CDR3 region has the DNA TGTGCCAGCAGATCCGGGACAGATACGCAGTATTTT. The encoded protein is CASRSGTDTQYF.

The chain recombines TRBV7-9 with TRBJ2-1; D is perhaps TRBD1 (5 bases). The CDR3 sequence is 15 residues long. Trimming took off 4 bases at V and 6 bases at J, with 16 bases between the two ends. Germline values: CDR1 SEHNR, CDR2 FQNEAQ (reference sequence). CDR3 protein: CASSSGPGASNEQFF. CDR3 in DNA: TGTGCCAGCAGCTCAGGACCTGGGGCAAGCAATGAGCAGTTCTTC.

The chain combines TRBV5-5 with TRBJ2-5; perhaps TRBD2 as D (6 bases). The CDR3 runs 16 residues. V was shortened by 4 bases and J by 5 bases, with 21 bases between the two germline ends. Germline CDR1 SGHKS, CDR2 YYEKEE (reference sequence). This CDR3 reads CASSQAGTLGGETQYF. CDR3 sequence (DNA): TGTGCCAGCAGCCAGGCCGGGACCCTTGGGGGGGAGACCCAGTACTTC. Drawing the rest from reference TRBV5-5 and TRBJ2-5, the complete variable domain is DAGVTQSPTHLIKTRGQQVTLRCSPISGHKSVSWYQQVLGQGPQFIFQYYEKEERGRGNFPDRFSARQFPNYSSELNVNALLLGDSALYLCASSQAGTLGGETQYFGPGTRLLVL.

The CDR3 DNA reads as TGTGCCAGCAGTTTAATACAGGGGGCGTCTGGGGCCAACGTCCTGACTTTC. Its protein is CASSLIQGASGANVLTF. The chain employs TRBV27 and TRBJ2-6; 9 bases match TRBD1. V lost 2 bases to trimming and J lost 1 base; unmatched junction nucleotides: 3. CDR1 is MNHEY, CDR2 SMNVEV, per germline (reference sequence). CDR3 size: 17 residues.

In its sample, this clone was seen once. V gene TRBV5-1 combines with J gene TRBJ2-3, with 9 bases aligning to TRBD2. Germline V lookup: CDR1 SGHRS, CDR2 YFSETQ. The CDR3 runs 16 residues. With 0 bases clipped from V and 5 bases from J, the junction kept 7 bases outside the gene matches. Here the CDR3 DNA reads TGCGCCAGCAGCTTGGGTAGCGGGAGTGGGGGAGATACGCAGTATTTT. The encoded protein is CASSLGSGSGGDTQYF.

The rearrangement links TRBV7-2 to TRBJ1-1, with D possibly TRBD1 on 5 matching bases. Germline V CDR1 and CDR2: SGHTA, FQGNSA. V was shortened by 1 base and J by 4 bases, with 10 bases between the two germline ends. The CDR3 loop spans 14 amino acids. As DNA, the CDR3 is TGTGCCAGCAGCTTAGTTCGGGGGTTCACTGAAGCTTTCTTT. Its protein is CASSLVRGFTEAFF.

CDR3 nucleotide sequence: TGTGCCAGCAGTATAGCGGGAGATAACTACAATGAGCAGTTCTTC. Its translation: CASSIAGDNYNEQFF. The J gene is TRBJ2-1, the V gene TRBV28; 9 positions match TRBD2. This CDR3 is built from 15 residues. Germline V CDR1 and CDR2: MDHEN, SYDVKM. V dropped 5 bases and J dropped 3; count of bases not matched to a gene: 5.

V is TRBV6-5 and J is TRBJ1-5, with 8 bases aligning to TRBD1. The CDR3 loop spans 15 amino acids. CDR1 and CDR2 from the germline V gene are MNHEY and SVGAGI. Losses at the gene ends were 5 bases for V and 0 bases for J; bases not matched to a gene: 3. CDR3 protein: CASSPGQVSNQPQHF. CDR3 coding DNA: TGTGCCAGCAGTCCGGGACAGGTTAGCAATCAGCCCCAGCATTTT.

The CDR3 DNA sequence: TGTGCCAGCAGCCTAAAGTTGGCGTGGGGTGGCGTGACAGGTCCGCAGTATTTT. It translates to CASSLKLAWGGVTGPQYF. This sequence joins TRBV7-9 and TRBJ2-3; tentatively, D is TRBD1 (6 bases). This CDR3 is built from 18 residues. Germline CDR1 reads SEHNR; CDR2 reads FQNEAQ (reference sequence). The ends were cut back, 5 bases at V and 10 bases at J, with 31 bases in the middle.

This chain uses TRBV28 with TRBJ1-2; weak D call: TRBD1 (6 bases). The CDR3 totals 14 residues. Trimming took 2 bases from V and 4 from J, leaving 11 bases between them. CDR1 and CDR2 (germline): MDHEN, SYDVKM. CDR3: CASSLLGAAYGYTF. The CDR3 nucleotides are TGTGCCAGCAGTTTACTGGGGGCGGCCTATGGCTACACCTTC.

The rearrangement joins TRBV7-6 to TRBJ2-1; the D is unclear. The germline V gene encodes CDR1 SGHVS and CDR2 FNYEAQ. This CDR3 comprises 13 residues. V lost 2 bases, J lost 9 bases, and 11 bases lay in between. Here the CDR3 DNA reads TGTGCCAGCAGCTTATCGTCCCCGGGTGAGCAGTTCTTC. Protein sequence: CASSLSSPGEQFF.

The rearrangement joins TRBV11-2 to TRBJ2-7, with 8 nucleotides matching TRBD1. CDR3 size: 16 residues. Germline loops: CDR1 SGHAT, CDR2 FQNNGV. V trimming: 5 bases; J trimming: 6 bases; junction bases outside the gene matches: 15. DNA of the CDR3: TGTGCCAGCAGCCGTTTAGGCGGCCAGGGGGCACGCGAGCAGTACTTC. This sequence encodes CASSRLGGQGAREQYF.

This chain joins TRBV3-1 (or the pseudogene TRBV3-2) and TRBJ2-3; unclear D gene. The CDR3 is made up of 14 amino acids. The germline V gene has CDR1 LGHDT and CDR2 YNNKEL (reference sequence). Trimming took off 2 bases at V and 2 bases at J, with 8 bases between the two ends. The CDR3: CASSQRGNTDTQYF. The CDR3 DNA reads as TGTGCCAGCAGCCAACGCGGTAACACAGATACGCAGTATTTT.

The rearrangement links TRBV6-6 to TRBJ2-3; 9 nucleotides align to TRBD2. Trimming removed 7 bases from V and 4 bases from J; junction bases left unmatched: 6. Germline V gene data show CDR1 as MNHNY and CDR2 as SVGAGI (reference sequence). The CDR3 is 14 amino acids. The CDR3 DNA is TGTGCCAGCACCGGGACTAGCAATGCAGATACGCAGTATTTT. The encoded protein is CASTGTSNADTQYF.

This chain uses TRBV27 with TRBJ1-1; 9 nucleotides match TRBD1. The germline gives CDR1 MNHEY, CDR2 SMNVEV (reference sequence). J lost 11 bases, V lost 4 bases, and 11 bases had no gene match. The CDR3 consists of 14 residues. This CDR3 is CASSSERQGGRAFF. CDR3 bases: TGTGCCAGCAGTTCAGAAAGACAGGGGGGTAGGGCTTTCTTT.

The rearrangement links TRBV7-9 to TRBJ1-3; D not resolved. This CDR3 comprises 15 residues. Germline V gives CDR1 SEHNR, CDR2 FQNEAQ (reference sequence). V lost 4 bases and J lost 6, with 16 bases in between. This CDR3 is CASSYEVVYENTIYF. The CDR3 region has the DNA TGTGCCAGCAGCTACGAGGTGGTATATGAAAACACCATATATTTT. The full variable domain, rest sourced from reference TRBV7-9 and TRBJ1-3, is DTGVSQNPRHKITKRGQNVTFRCDPISEHNRLYWYRQTLGQGPEFLTYFQNEAQLEKSRLLSDRFSAERPKGSFSTLEIQRTEQGDSAMYLCASSYEVVYENTIYFGEGSWLTVV.

The J gene is TRBJ2-7, the V gene TRBV10-3; 9 bases align to TRBD1. Germline-derived CDR1 and CDR2 are ENHRY and SYGVKD. With 2 bases clipped from V and 4 bases from J, the junction kept 18 bases outside the gene matches. This CDR3 spans 19 amino acids. This CDR3 reads CAISEPWGPPGTGIYEQYF. For the CDR3, the DNA is TGTGCCATCAGTGAGCCCTGGGGGCCGCCGGGGACAGGGATTTACGAGCAGTACTTC.

V gene TRBV5-1 combines with J gene TRBJ2-7, with unresolved D. This CDR3 has 12 amino acids. Germline CDR1 SGHRS, CDR2 YFSETQ. V was cut by 4 bases and J by 6 bases, with 11 bases left in between. The CDR3 DNA is TGCGCCAGCAGCCAGATAAACCGCGAGCAGTACTTC. Protein product: CASSQINREQYF. Full variable domain (rest looked up from reference TRBV5-1 and TRBJ2-7): KAGVTQTPRYLIKTRGQQVTLSCSPISGHRSVSWYQQTPGQGLQFLFEYFSETQRNKGNFPGRFSGRQFSNSRSEMNVSTLELGDSALYLCASSQINREQYFGPGTRLTVT.